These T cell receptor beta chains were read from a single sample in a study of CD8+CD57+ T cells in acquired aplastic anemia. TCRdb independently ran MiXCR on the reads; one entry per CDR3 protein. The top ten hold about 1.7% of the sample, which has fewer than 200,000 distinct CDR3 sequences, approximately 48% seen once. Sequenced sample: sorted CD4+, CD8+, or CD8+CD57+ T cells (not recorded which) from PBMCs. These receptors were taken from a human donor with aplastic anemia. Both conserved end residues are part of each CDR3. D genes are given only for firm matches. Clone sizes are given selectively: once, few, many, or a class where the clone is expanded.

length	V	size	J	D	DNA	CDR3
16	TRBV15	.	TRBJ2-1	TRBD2	TGTGCCAGCAGTTTGACTAGCGGGGGCCCCTACAATGAGCAGTTCTTC	CASSLTSGGPYNEQFF
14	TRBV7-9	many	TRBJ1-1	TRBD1	TGTGCCAGCAGCTTATTTGTACAGGGGGGGGGAGCTTTCTTT	CASSLFVQGGGAFF
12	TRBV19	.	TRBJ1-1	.	TGTGCCAGCGAAAGGGGTAAGACTGAAGCTTTCTTT	CASERGKTEAFF
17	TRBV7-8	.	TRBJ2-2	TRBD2	TGTGCCAGCAGTCGGACTAGCGGGGGGGCTAACACCGGGGAGCTGTTTTTT	CASSRTSGGANTGELFF
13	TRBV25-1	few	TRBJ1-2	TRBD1	TGTGCCAGCAGTGGGACAGGACCCTATGGCTACACCTTC	CASSGTGPYGYTF
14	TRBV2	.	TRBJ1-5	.	TGTGCCAGCAGTGAAGGCAGGGGAGGTCAGCCCCAGCATTTT	CASSEGRGGQPQHF
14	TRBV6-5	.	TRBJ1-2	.	TGTGCCAGCAGTTGGGCCGCAATTAACTATGGCTACACCTTC	CASSWAAINYGYTF
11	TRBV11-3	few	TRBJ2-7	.	TGTGCCAGCAGCCTCTACTACGAGCAGTACTTC	CASSLYYEQYF
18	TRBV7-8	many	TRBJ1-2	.	TGTGCCAGCAGCCTAGGGGGGCGAGTCCCCAAAGCTAACTATGGCTACACCTTC	CASSLGGRVPKANYGYTF
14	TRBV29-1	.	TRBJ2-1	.	TGCAGCGTTGAAGGCGGGACCTCCTACAATGAGCAGTTCTTC	CSVEGGTSYNEQFF
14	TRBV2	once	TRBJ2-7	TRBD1	TGTGCCAGCAGTGGGGACAGGGGGCTCTACGAGCAGTACTTC	CASSGDRGLYEQYF
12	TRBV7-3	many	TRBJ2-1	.	TGTGCCAGCAGCTTAAGCAGGCATGAGCAGTTCTTC	CASSLSRHEQFF
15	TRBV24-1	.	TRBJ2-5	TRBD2	TGTGCCACCAGTGATCCCGGGACTAGCGGAGAGACCCAGTACTTC	CATSDPGTSGETQYF
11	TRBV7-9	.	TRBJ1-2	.	TGTGCCAGCAGCTTCGGGGGGGGCTACACCTTC	CASSFGGGYTF
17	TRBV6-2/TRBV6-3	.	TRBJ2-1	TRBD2	TGTGCCAGCAGTTACTCCGGACTAGCGGGAGGGTACGATGAGCAGTTCTTC	CASSYSGLAGGYDEQFF
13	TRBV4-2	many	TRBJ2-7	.	TGTGCCAGCAGCCAAGAAAGGGGGTACGAGCAGTACTTC	CASSQERGYEQYF
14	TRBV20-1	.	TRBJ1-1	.	TGCAGTGCTAGAAGGGGACGGATGAACACTGAAGCTTTCTTT	CSARRGRMNTEAFF
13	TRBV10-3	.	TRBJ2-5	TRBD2	TGTGCCTCCCAGCGGGGGGACCAAGAGACCCAGTACTTC	CASQRGDQETQYF